This TCR beta chain was retrieved from a study of T-cell memory formation after mild COVID-19. Background on the study: Clusters were largely donor specific. The study's findings and limits: The authors did not confirm SARS-CoV-2 specificity of second-wave clones peaking day 37.

The table lists this clonotype with many counts. The target antigen is unknown. After 5'RACE with constant-segment primers, TCR alpha and TCR beta cDNA libraries carrying sample barcodes and UMIs were obtained. TCRdb analysed the 5' RACE reads with MiXCR anew, one entry per CDR3 protein. The sample shows around 150,000 distinct CDR3 sequences, 14% of them seen only once. The CDR3 has 13 amino acids. The trim removed 5 bases at V and 3 bases at J, leaving 4 bases unmatched. The TCR sequence derives from an adult woman who had mild COVID-19 (a few samples of this study predate the infection). Cell type and time point are not known. The chain couples TRBV12-3 or TRBV12-4 to TRBJ2-7; 7 bases line up with TRBD1. Sequenced material: PBMCs or a T cell subset sorted from them (not recorded which). CDR3 coding DNA: TGTGCCAGCAGTGCCGGGACAGTCTACGAGCAGTACTTC. Translating it yields CASSAGTVYEQYF.